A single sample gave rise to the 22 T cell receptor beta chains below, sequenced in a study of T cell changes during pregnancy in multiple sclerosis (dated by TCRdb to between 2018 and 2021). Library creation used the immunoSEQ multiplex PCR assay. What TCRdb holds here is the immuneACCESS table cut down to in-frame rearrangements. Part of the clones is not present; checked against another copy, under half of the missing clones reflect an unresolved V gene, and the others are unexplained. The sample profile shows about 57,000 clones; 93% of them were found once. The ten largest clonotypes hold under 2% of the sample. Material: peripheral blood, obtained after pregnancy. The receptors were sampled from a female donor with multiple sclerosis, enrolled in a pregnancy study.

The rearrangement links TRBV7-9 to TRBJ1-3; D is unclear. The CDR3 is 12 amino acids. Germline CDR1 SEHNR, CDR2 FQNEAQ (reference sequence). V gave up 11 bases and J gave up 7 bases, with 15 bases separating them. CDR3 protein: CAFGEIRNTIYF. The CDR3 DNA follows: TGTGCCTTCGGGGAGATTAGGAACACCATATATTTT.

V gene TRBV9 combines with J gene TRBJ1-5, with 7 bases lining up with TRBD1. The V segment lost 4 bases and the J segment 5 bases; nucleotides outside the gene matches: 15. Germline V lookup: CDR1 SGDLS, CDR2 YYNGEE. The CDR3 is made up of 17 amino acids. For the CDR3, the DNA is TGTGCCAGCAGCCTACAAAGGGGGCGCCTGGGGGATCAGCCCCAGCATTTT. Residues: CASSLQRGRLGDQPQHF.

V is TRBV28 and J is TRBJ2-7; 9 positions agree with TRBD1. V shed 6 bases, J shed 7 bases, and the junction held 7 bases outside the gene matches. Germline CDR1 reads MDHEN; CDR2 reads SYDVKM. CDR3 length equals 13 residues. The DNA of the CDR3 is TGTGCCAGCAGCACCGGGACAGGGCGGGAGCAGTACTTC. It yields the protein CASSTGTGREQYF.

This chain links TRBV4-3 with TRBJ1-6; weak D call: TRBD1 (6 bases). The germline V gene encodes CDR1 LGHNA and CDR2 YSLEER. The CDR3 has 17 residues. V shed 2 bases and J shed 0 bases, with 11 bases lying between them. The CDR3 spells CASSQLTGSSYNSPLHF. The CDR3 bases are TGCGCCAGCAGCCAACTCACAGGGAGCTCCTATAATTCACCCCTCCACTTT.

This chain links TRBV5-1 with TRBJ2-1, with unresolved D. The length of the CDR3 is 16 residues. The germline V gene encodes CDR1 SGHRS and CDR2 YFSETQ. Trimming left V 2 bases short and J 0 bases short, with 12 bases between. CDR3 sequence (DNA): TGCGCCAGCAGCTTAGGCGGAGTCAGCTCCTACAATGAGCAGTTCTTC. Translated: CASSLGGVSSYNEQFF. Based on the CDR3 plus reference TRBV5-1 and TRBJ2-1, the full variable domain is KAGVTQTPRYLIKTRGQQVTLSCSPISGHRSVSWYQQTPGQGLQFLFEYFSETQRNKGNFPGRFSGRQFSNSRSEMNVSTLELGDSALYLCASSLGGVSSYNEQFFGPGTRLTVL.

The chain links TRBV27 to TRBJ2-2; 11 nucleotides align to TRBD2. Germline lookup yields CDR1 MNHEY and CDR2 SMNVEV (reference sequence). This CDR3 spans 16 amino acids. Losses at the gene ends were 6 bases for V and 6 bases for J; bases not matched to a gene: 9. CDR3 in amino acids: CASRTGTSGLPGELFF. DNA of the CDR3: TGTGCCAGCAGAACCGGGACTAGCGGCTTGCCCGGGGAGCTGTTTTTT.

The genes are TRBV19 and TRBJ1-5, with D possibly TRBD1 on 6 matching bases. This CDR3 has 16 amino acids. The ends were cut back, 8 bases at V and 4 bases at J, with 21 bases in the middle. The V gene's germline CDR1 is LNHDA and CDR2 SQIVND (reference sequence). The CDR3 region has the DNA TGTGCCAGTTCGGGGGGACCGGGACAAGCAAATCAGCCCCAGCATTTT. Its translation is CASSGGPGQANQPQHF. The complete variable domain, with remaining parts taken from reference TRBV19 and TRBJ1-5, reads DGGITQSPKYLFRKEGQNVTLSCEQNLNHDAMYWYRQDPGQGLRLIYYSQIVNDFQKGDIAEGYSVSREKKESFPLTVTSAQKNPTAFYLCASSGGPGQANQPQHFGDGTRLSIL.

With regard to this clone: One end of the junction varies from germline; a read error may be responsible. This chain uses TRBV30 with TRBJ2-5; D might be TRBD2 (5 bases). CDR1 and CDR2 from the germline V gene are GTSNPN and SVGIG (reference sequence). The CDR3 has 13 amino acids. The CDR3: CAWSGQRWETQHF. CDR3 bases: TGTGCCTGGAGTGGGCAGCGTTGGGAGACCCAGCACTTC.

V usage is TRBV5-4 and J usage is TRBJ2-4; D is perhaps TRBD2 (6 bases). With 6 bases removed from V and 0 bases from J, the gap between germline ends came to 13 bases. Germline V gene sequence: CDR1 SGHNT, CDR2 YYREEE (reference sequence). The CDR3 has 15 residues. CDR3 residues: CASMTSPLAKNIQYF. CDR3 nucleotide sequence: TGTGCCAGCATGACTAGTCCCCTAGCCAAAAACATTCAGTACTTC.

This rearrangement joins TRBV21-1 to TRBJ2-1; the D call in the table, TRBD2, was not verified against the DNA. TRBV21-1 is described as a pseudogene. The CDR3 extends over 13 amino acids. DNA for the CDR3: TGTGCCAGCAGCCGGGACTTCTTCAATGAGCAGTTCTTC. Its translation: CASSRDFFNEQFF.

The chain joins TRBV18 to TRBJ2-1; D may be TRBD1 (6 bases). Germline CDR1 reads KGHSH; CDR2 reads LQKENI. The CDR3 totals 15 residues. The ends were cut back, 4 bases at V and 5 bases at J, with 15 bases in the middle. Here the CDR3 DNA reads TGTGCCAGCTCACGACTACAGAGACAGGACAATGAGCAGTTCTTC. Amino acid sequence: CASSRLQRQDNEQFF.

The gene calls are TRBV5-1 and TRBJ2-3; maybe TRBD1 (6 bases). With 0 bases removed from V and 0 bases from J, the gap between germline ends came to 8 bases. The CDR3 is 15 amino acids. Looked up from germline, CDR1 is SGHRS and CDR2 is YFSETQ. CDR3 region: CASSLGTVSTDTQYF. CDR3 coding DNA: TGCGCCAGCAGCTTGGGGACAGTGAGCACAGATACGCAGTATTTT.

Written as DNA, the CDR3 is TGTGCCAGCAGCCCCCGGACGGACAAATACAATGAGCAGTTCTTC. Residues: CASSPRTDKYNEQFF. V gene TRBV7-9 combines with J gene TRBJ2-1; tentatively, D is TRBD1 (5 bases). The CDR3 contains 15 residues. Germline V gene lookup returns CDR1 SEHNR and CDR2 FQNEAQ (reference sequence). The V end was cut by 5 bases, the J end by 4 bases, with 15 bases between.

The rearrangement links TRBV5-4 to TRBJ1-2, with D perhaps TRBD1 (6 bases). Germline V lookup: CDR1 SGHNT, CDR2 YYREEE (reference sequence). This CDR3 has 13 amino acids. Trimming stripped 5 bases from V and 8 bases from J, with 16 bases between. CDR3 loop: CASSLDRLEGYTF. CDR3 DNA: TGTGCCAGCAGTCTCGACAGGCTCGAGGGCTACACCTTC.

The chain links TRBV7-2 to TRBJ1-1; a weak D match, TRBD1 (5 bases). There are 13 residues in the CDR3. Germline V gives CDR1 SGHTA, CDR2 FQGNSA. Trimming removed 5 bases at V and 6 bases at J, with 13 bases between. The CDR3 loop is CASSLSWGAEAFF. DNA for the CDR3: TGTGCCAGCAGCCTGTCCTGGGGGGCTGAAGCTTTCTTT.

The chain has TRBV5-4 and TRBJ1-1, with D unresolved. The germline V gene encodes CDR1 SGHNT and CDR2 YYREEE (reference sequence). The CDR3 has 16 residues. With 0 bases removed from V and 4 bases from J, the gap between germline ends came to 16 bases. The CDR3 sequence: CASSLEGGVEGTEAFF. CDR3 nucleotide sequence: TGTGCCAGCAGCTTGGAGGGTGGGGTTGAGGGCACTGAAGCTTTCTTT.

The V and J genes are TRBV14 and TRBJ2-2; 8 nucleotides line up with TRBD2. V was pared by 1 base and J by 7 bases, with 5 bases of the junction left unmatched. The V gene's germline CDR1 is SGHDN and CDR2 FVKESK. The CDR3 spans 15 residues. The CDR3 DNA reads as TGTGCCAGCAGCCAAGGTCGAGCGGGAGTCGGGGAGCTGTTTTTT. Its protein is CASSQGRAGVGELFF.

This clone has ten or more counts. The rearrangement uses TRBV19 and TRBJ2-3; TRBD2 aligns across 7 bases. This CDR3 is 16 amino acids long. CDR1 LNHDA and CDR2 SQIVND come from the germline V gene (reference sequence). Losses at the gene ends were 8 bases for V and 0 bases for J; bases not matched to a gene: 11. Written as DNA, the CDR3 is TGTGCCAGTTCTGGGTCTAGCGGCCCGAGCACAGATACGCAGTATTTT. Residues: CASSGSSGPSTDTQYF.

Here the CDR3 DNA reads TGTGCCAGCTCACCGGTCGGGTATGAGCAGTTCTTC. This sequence encodes CASSPVGYEQFF. The chain recombines TRBV18 with TRBJ2-1; D gene uncertain. The germline V gene has CDR1 KGHSH and CDR2 LQKENI. Trimming took off 3 bases at V and 8 bases at J, with 8 bases between the two ends. The CDR3 extends over 12 amino acids.

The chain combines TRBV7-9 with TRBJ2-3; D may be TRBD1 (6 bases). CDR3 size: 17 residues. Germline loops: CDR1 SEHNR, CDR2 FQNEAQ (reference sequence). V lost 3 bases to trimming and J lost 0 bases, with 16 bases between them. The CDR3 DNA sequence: TGTGCCAGCAGCTTGGGGGCAGGTAAACCTAGCACAGATACGCAGTATTTT. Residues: CASSLGAGKPSTDTQYF.

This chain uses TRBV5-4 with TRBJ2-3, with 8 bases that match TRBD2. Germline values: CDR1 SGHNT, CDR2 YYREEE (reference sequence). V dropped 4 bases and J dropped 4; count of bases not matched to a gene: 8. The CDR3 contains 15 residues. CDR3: CASSQERAGADTQYF. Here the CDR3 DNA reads TGTGCCAGCAGCCAAGAGCGAGCGGGAGCAGATACGCAGTATTTT.

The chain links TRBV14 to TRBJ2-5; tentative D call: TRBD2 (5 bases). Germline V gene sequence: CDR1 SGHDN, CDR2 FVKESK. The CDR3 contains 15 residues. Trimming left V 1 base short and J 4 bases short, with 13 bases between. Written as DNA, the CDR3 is TGTGCCAGCAGCCAAGTCTCGGGCCGGGGAGAGACCCAGTACTTC. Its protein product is CASSQVSGRGETQYF.